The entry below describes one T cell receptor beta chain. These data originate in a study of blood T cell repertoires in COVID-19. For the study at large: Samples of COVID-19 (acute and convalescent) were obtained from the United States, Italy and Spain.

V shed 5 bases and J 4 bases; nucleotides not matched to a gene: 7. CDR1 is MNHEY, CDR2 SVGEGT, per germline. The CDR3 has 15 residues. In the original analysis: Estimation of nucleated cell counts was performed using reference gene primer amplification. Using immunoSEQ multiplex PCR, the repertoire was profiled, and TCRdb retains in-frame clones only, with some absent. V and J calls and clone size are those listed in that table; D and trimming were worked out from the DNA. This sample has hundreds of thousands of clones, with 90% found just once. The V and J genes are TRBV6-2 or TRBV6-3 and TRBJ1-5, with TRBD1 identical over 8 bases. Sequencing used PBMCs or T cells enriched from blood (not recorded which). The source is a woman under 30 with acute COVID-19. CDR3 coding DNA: TGTGCCAGCAGTGACCGGACAGGGTGGAATCAGCCCCAGCATTTT. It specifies CASSDRTGWNQPQHF.